A selection of T cell receptor beta chains follows, all from one sample in a study of blood T cell repertoires in COVID-19. The data were produced by immunoSEQ multiplex PCR, yet TCRdb's version contains in-frame clones alone and is incomplete. The sample lists over 120,000 clones; approximately 80% were seen once. Input material: peripheral blood. The receptors stem from a human donor in a cohort sampled during active COVID-19. Both conserved end residues are part of each CDR3. Fields, in order: V gene, J gene, D gene, clone size, CDR3 protein, CDR3 DNA. A D gene is named only where the DNA matches it firmly. Clone size is given for some rows only: seen once, a few or many times, or a class if the clone is expanded.

v_call: TRBV7-2
j_call: TRBJ2-5
d_call: TRBD2
clone_size: -
cdr3_aa: CASSLAGTRGETQYF
cdr3_nt: TGTGCCAGCAGCTTAGCCGGGACTAGGGGGGAGACCCAGTACTTC

v_call: TRBV19
j_call: TRBJ1-2
d_call: -
clone_size: -
cdr3_aa: CASSIPSQNYGYTF
cdr3_nt: TGTGCCAGTAGTATTCCCAGTCAGAACTATGGCTACACCTTC

v_call: TRBV15
j_call: TRBJ1-6
d_call: TRBD1
clone_size: -
cdr3_aa: CATSRDLLVGQGRSPLHF
cdr3_nt: TGTGCCACCAGCAGAGATTTGCTTGTGGGACAGGGTCGTTCACCCCTCCACTTT

v_call: TRBV28
j_call: TRBJ1-2
d_call: -
clone_size: -
cdr3_aa: CASKGGGLLGYTF
cdr3_nt: TGTGCCAGCAAAGGGGGGGGCCTTTTGGGCTACACCTTC

v_call: TRBV28
j_call: TRBJ2-5
d_call: -
clone_size: -
cdr3_aa: CASSQRLTQETQYF
cdr3_nt: TGTGCCAGCAGCCAAAGGTTGACACAAGAGACCCAGTACTTC

v_call: TRBV5-1
j_call: TRBJ2-5
d_call: -
clone_size: -
cdr3_aa: CASSLVPDQETQYF
cdr3_nt: TGCGCCAGCAGCTTGGTCCCCGACCAAGAGACCCAGTACTTC

v_call: TRBV7-2
j_call: TRBJ2-7
d_call: -
clone_size: -
cdr3_aa: CASSLGTKTYEQYF
cdr3_nt: TGTGCCAGCAGCTTAGGGACTAAAACCTACGAGCAGTACTTC

v_call: TRBV6-6
j_call: TRBJ2-5
d_call: -
clone_size: -
cdr3_aa: CASSYGPVSQETQYF
cdr3_nt: TGTGCCAGCAGTTACGGGCCTGTTTCTCAAGAGACCCAGTACTTC

v_call: TRBV28
j_call: TRBJ2-7
d_call: TRBD1
clone_size: once
cdr3_aa: CASRKTGNPYEQYF
cdr3_nt: TGTGCCAGCAGGAAGACAGGGAATCCCTACGAGCAGTACTTC

v_call: TRBV7-2
j_call: TRBJ1-1
d_call: -
clone_size: -
cdr3_aa: CASSPRSGGGAFF
cdr3_nt: TGTGCCAGCAGCCCCCGAAGCGGGGGAGGAGCTTTCTTT

v_call: TRBV12-3/TRBV12-4
j_call: TRBJ2-1
d_call: -
clone_size: many
cdr3_aa: CASSPSGRTQFF
cdr3_nt: TGTGCCAGCAGTCCCTCTGGGAGGACGCAGTTCTTC

v_call: TRBV15
j_call: TRBJ2-7
d_call: -
clone_size: once
cdr3_aa: CATSRDVYSSYEQYF
cdr3_nt: TGTGCCACCAGCAGAGATGTGTACAGCTCCTACGAGCAGTACTTC

v_call: TRBV5-3
j_call: TRBJ1-5
d_call: -
clone_size: -
cdr3_aa: CARSLCSRRNQPQHF
cdr3_nt: TGTGCCAGAAGCTTGTGTTCCCGGCGGAATCAGCCCCAGCATTTT

v_call: TRBV6-5
j_call: TRBJ2-3
d_call: -
clone_size: -
cdr3_aa: CATYSGGRGSDTQYF
cdr3_nt: TGTGCCACCTATTCCGGGGGGCGAGGTTCAGATACGCAGTATTTT

v_call: TRBV5-1
j_call: TRBJ2-7
d_call: -
clone_size: -
cdr3_aa: CASSLLSGAPLGEQYF
cdr3_nt: TGCGCCAGCAGCTTGTTATCAGGGGCCCCCCTAGGGGAGCAGTACTTC

v_call: TRBV7-9
j_call: TRBJ1-1
d_call: TRBD1
clone_size: -
cdr3_aa: CASSLGGTGPYEAFF
cdr3_nt: TGTGCCAGCAGCTTAGGGGGGACAGGGCCCTACGAAGCTTTCTTT

v_call: TRBV7-3
j_call: TRBJ1-2
d_call: TRBD1
clone_size: -
cdr3_aa: CASSYRDRHGYTF
cdr3_nt: TGTGCCAGCAGCTACCGGGACAGGCATGGCTACACCTTC

v_call: TRBV29-1
j_call: TRBJ2-7
d_call: -
clone_size: -
cdr3_aa: CSHTTGGEQYF
cdr3_nt: TGCAGCCATACTACCGGGGGCGAGCAGTACTTC

v_call: TRBV11-2
j_call: TRBJ2-7
d_call: TRBD1
clone_size: once
cdr3_aa: CASSQSDRGPYEQYF
cdr3_nt: TGTGCCAGCAGCCAGTCGGACAGGGGGCCCTACGAGCAGTACTTC

v_call: TRBV19
j_call: TRBJ1-2
d_call: TRBD1
clone_size: few
cdr3_aa: CASSKGAAGYGYTF
cdr3_nt: TGTGCCAGTAGTAAGGGGGCGGCGGGCTATGGCTACACCTTC

v_call: TRBV7-2
j_call: TRBJ1-2
d_call: TRBD1
clone_size: -
cdr3_aa: CASRSPRQGSYGYTF
cdr3_nt: TGTGCCAGCAGATCACCTCGACAGGGGTCATATGGCTACACCTTC

v_call: TRBV5-1
j_call: TRBJ2-7
d_call: TRBD1
clone_size: -
cdr3_aa: CASSWGTGSNEQYF
cdr3_nt: TGCGCCAGCAGCTGGGGGACAGGGTCGAACGAGCAGTACTTC

v_call: TRBV28
j_call: TRBJ2-7
d_call: TRBD1
clone_size: -
cdr3_aa: CASKGAPYEQYF
cdr3_nt: TGTGCCAGCAAGGGGGCTCCCTACGAGCAGTACTTC

v_call: TRBV4-3
j_call: TRBJ1-2
d_call: TRBD1
clone_size: -
cdr3_aa: CASSQEPGQGRSNYGYTF
cdr3_nt: TGCGCCAGCAGCCAAGAACCGGGACAGGGGCGATCTAACTATGGCTACACCTTC

v_call: TRBV28
j_call: TRBJ1-5
d_call: -
clone_size: few
cdr3_aa: CASSFPGISNQPQHF
cdr3_nt: TGTGCCAGCAGTTTCCCAGGGATAAGCAATCAGCCCCAGCATTTT

v_call: TRBV6-6
j_call: TRBJ2-7
d_call: -
clone_size: -
cdr3_aa: CASSLSGSYEQYF
cdr3_nt: TGTGCCAGCAGCCTTTCCGGCTCCTACGAGCAGTACTTC

v_call: TRBV14
j_call: TRBJ2-7
d_call: -
clone_size: -
cdr3_aa: CASSQSGLANEQYF
cdr3_nt: TGTGCCAGCAGCCAAAGTGGTCTAGCCAACGAGCAGTACTTC

v_call: TRBV3-1/TRBV3-2
j_call: TRBJ2-3
d_call: -
clone_size: -
cdr3_aa: CASSQASQTDTQYF
cdr3_nt: TGTGCCAGCAGCCAAGCATCCCAGACAGATACGCAGTATTTT

v_call: TRBV27
j_call: TRBJ2-7
d_call: TRBD2
clone_size: -
cdr3_aa: CASRGLAGEWEQYF
cdr3_nt: TGTGCCAGCAGGGGACTAGCGGGAGAGTGGGAGCAGTACTTC

v_call: TRBV6-2/TRBV6-3
j_call: TRBJ1-2
d_call: -
clone_size: -
cdr3_aa: CASSTNPLGQHGYTF
cdr3_nt: TGTGCCAGCAGTACTAACCCCCTCGGCCAGCATGGCTACACCTTC

v_call: TRBV19
j_call: TRBJ2-6
d_call: TRBD1
clone_size: once
cdr3_aa: CASSTTPVIGTGDPGANVLTF
cdr3_nt: TGTGCCAGTAGTACCACCCCGGTGATCGGGACAGGTGACCCCGGGGCCAACGTCCTGACTTTC